This T cell receptor (beta chain) was recorded in a study of cytomegalovirus exposure and HLA in healthy donors. The study's findings and limits: According to reports, the classifier identified cytomegalovirus status with high specificity and sensitivity. Overall, roughly 150 TCR beta chains were annotated as cytomegalovirus-associated. While the bulk of TCR sequences proved rare, some public TCRs turned up in many donors. In vitro checks showed that a few CMV-associated chains really do target CMV antigens.

About this clone: Its target is not known.

Method: immunoSEQ multiplex PCR; TCRdb's copy keeps in-frame clones and lacks some. The table records about 150,000 clones, 94% of them present only once. The origin of this receptor is a man between 18 and 29 years old in good health and CMV-seropositive. The sample consisted of PBMCs.

The CDR3 protein is CASSSNAGSSYEQYF. CDR3 sequence (DNA): TGTGCCAGCAGCTCAAACGCTGGTAGCTCCTACGAGCAGTACTTC. The V call is TRBV11-2, the J call TRBJ2-7; no reliable D call. The CDR3 loop spans 15 amino acids. CDR1 is SGHAT and CDR2 is FQNNGV in the germline V gene. V dropped 4 bases and J dropped 0 bases, with 13 bases sitting between them. Looking up the rest from reference TRBV11-2 and TRBJ2-7 gives the full variable domain: EAGVAQSPRYKIIEKRQSVAFWCNPISGHATLYWYQQILGQGPKLLIQFQNNGVVDDSQLPKDRFSAERLKGVDSTLKIQPAKLEDSAVYLCASSSNAGSSYEQYFGPGTRLTVT.